This is a list of T cell receptor beta chains from one sample in a study of cytomegalovirus exposure and HLA in healthy donors. Measured with immunoSEQ multiplex PCR; TCRdb has only the in-frame clones, and not every one. The sample has approximately 98,000 clones, about 85% seen once; the top ten hold around 2.7%. Sequences were obtained from PBMCs. The receptors come from a woman younger than 35 in good health and CMV-seronegative. CDR3s include the opening cysteine and the closing phenylalanine or tryptophan. D genes are given only for firm matches.

V	J	D	DNA	CDR3
TRBV10-1	TRBJ2-3	TRBD2	TGCGCCAGCAGTACGTCTAGCGGGAGCACAGATACGCAGTATTTT	CASSTSSGSTDTQYF
TRBV15	TRBJ2-3	TRBD2	TGTGCCACCAGCCCGCGGGGGGACGGCACAGATACGCAGTATTTT	CATSPRGDGTDTQYF
TRBV10-3	TRBJ1-1	NA	TGTGCCATCAGGGCAGGGGCGAACACTGAAGCTTTCTTT	CAIRAGANTEAFF
TRBV2	TRBJ1-4	TRBD1	TGTGCCAGCAGTGGGACAGGGGAGGGAAAACTGTTTTTT	CASSGTGEGKLFF
TRBV30	TRBJ1-2	NA	TGTGCCTGGACTCTTGGAGGGGTATATGGCTACACCTTC	CAWTLGGVYGYTF
TRBV18	TRBJ2-2	NA	TGTGCCAGCTCACGCAGTTGGTCCACCGCGAACACCGGGGAGCTGTTTTTT	CASSRSWSTANTGELFF
TRBV9	TRBJ2-3	NA	TGTGCCAGCAGCGCCCGACGCGAGGTATGGGATACGCAGTATTTT	CASSARREVWDTQYF
TRBV9	TRBJ1-1	TRBD1	TGTGCCAGCAGCGCAACAGGGGATACTGAAGCTTTCTTT	CASSATGDTEAFF
TRBV5-1	TRBJ2-1	NA	TGCGCCAGCAGCTTGGCCTGGAGTCTCGATGAGCAGTTCTTC	CASSLAWSLDEQFF
TRBV6-5	TRBJ1-1	NA	TGTGCCAGCAGTTCCTCGAGGGCGAACACTGAAGCTTTCTTT	CASSSSRANTEAFF
TRBV5-4	TRBJ2-1	NA	TGTGCCAGCAGCTTCGGGTTTCGGGAGCAGTTCTTC	CASSFGFREQFF
TRBV2	TRBJ2-5	TRBD2	TGTGCCAGCAGTGTAGCGGGGGGGCGGGAGACCCAGTACTTC	CASSVAGGRETQYF
TRBV6-1	TRBJ1-6	NA	TGTGCCAGCAGTGGCACAGGGATATCCCTCCACTTT	CASSGTGISLHF
TRBV7-9	TRBJ2-1	NA	TGTGCCAGCAGCACGCGATCACAGGGCTTGGGTGAGCAGTTCTTC	CASSTRSQGLGEQFF
TRBV6-4	TRBJ1-2	NA	TGTGCCAGCAGTGACACAGGAAACTATGGCTACACCTTC	CASSDTGNYGYTF
TRBV10-2	TRBJ2-2	TRBD2	TGCGCCAGCAGTGAACGGCGGGGGGGCCCCGGGGAGCTGTTTTTT	CASSERRGGPGELFF
TRBV27	TRBJ1-5	TRBD1	TGTGCCAGCAGTGCCGGGACAGGTGGGCGCAATCAGCCCCAGCATTTT	CASSAGTGGRNQPQHF